This T cell receptor (beta chain) was sequenced during a study of T-cell memory formation after mild COVID-19. Overall study: TCR clustering was largely donor specific. Study-wide findings and caveats: Pre-infection memory harbored some responding clones, suggesting cross-reactive memory joined. Mostly located in CM and EM were contracting CD4+ clones, with contracting CD8+ clones located in EMRA.

Notes on this clonotype: Its antigen remains unknown.

TCRdb fed the 5' RACE reads into MiXCR, producing one record per CDR3 protein. The data show around 340,000 distinct CDR3 sequences, under 25% seen once. Trimming cost V 5 bases and J 7 bases, with 12 bases left between them. This CDR3 has 13 amino acids. CDR1 SGHTA and CDR2 FQGTGA come from the germline V gene. The clonotype was recovered from an adult woman who had mild COVID-19 (a few samples of this study predate the infection). Cell type and time point are not known. The source material was PBMCs or a T cell subset sorted from them (not recorded which). The gene calls are TRBV7-3 and TRBJ2-1; D remains unclear. CDR3 loop: CASSQISGNEQFF. The CDR3 DNA reads as TGTGCCAGCAGCCAGATATCCGGAAATGAGCAGTTCTTC.